The 20 T cell receptor beta chains listed next were all sequenced from one sample in a study of shared clonotypes between healthy human individuals (dated by TCRdb to the early 2020s). Library generation was performed with the immunoSEQ multiplex PCR assay. As stored in TCRdb, this immuneACCESS dataset retains in-frame rearrangements with V and J assigned. A fraction of the clones does not appear; measured against another copy, unresolved V genes explain less than half of the discrepancy, and the remainder lacks a known reason. The sample includes 400,000 to 500,000 clones, with 76% observed a single time. Jointly, the top ten make up approximately 12% of the sample. Sequencing used PBMCs. The origin of the receptors is a woman aged 35 to 49 in good health. Some clones in this sample may be carry-over from other donors' samples.

This clone has just a few counts. This chain connects TRBV5-6 to TRBJ2-1; 9 positions agree with TRBD1. The germline gives CDR1 SGHDT, CDR2 YYEEEE. CDR3 length equals 14 residues. V lost 0 bases and J lost 7; bases outside the gene matches: 2. The CDR3 DNA reads as TGTGCCAGCAGCTTGGGGACAGGGGCTAATGAGCAGTTCTTC. This encodes CASSLGTGANEQFF.

This sequence joins TRBV18 and TRBJ2-3; 10 nucleotides line up with TRBD2. This CDR3 comprises 16 residues. Per the germline V gene, CDR1 is KGHSH and CDR2 is LQKENI. The V gene end was trimmed by 0 bases and the J gene end by 2 bases; junction bases not matched to a gene: 2. Written as DNA, the CDR3 is TGTGCCAGCTCACCACCACTAGCGGGAATCACAGATACGCAGTATTTT. Protein product: CASSPPLAGITDTQYF.

This chain uses TRBV13 with TRBJ2-7, with D hard to call. Germline CDR1 PRHDT, CDR2 FYEKMQ (reference sequence). V lost 4 bases to trimming and J lost 12 bases, with 16 bases between them. The CDR3 is made up of 12 amino acids. The CDR3 loop reads CASSSLLDVLYF. The CDR3 region has the DNA TGTGCCAGCAGCTCTCTCCTAGACGTCCTGTACTTC.

This clone turned up a few times. J is TRBJ2-7 and V is TRBV14; 7 bases map to TRBD1. This CDR3 region has 15 residues. CDR1 is SGHDN and CDR2 is FVKESK in the germline V gene. With V trimmed by 4 bases and J by 3 bases, 9 bases remained unmatched. The CDR3 coding sequence is TGTGCCAGCAGCCCTCAACGAGGGGGCCGCTACGAGCAGTACTTC. Translation: CASSPQRGGRYEQYF.

The chain has TRBV5-1 and TRBJ2-4; TRBD1 matches 9 bases. Germline V CDR1 and CDR2: SGHRS, YFSETQ. The CDR3 runs 14 residues. The junction had 7 bases not matched to a gene; V was cut back by 4 bases and J by 8 bases. The DNA for the CDR3 is TGCGCCAGCAGCACCGGACAGGGGAGTGACATTCAGTACTTC. Translated, it gives CASSTGQGSDIQYF.

The chain links TRBV5-1 to TRBJ1-1; the match to TRBD1 covers 9 bases. The CDR3 totals 12 residues. Germline V gene sequence: CDR1 SGHRS, CDR2 YFSETQ. The V gene end was trimmed by 9 bases and the J gene end by 3 bases; junction bases not matched to a gene: 3. CDR3 DNA: TGCGCCACCCGGGACAGGGACACTGAAGCTTTCTTT. Protein sequence: CATRDRDTEAFF.

The rearrangement links TRBV28 to TRBJ2-1; TRBD1 is a possible D gene (6 bases). CDR1 is MDHEN and CDR2 is SYDVKM in the germline V gene. The CDR3 has 17 amino acids. V lost 2 bases to trimming and J lost 7 bases, with 21 bases between them. CDR3 region: CASSLSRAHDRRNEQFF. The DNA for the CDR3 is TGTGCCAGCAGTTTAAGCCGGGCCCATGACAGGCGGAATGAGCAGTTCTTC. Looking up the rest from reference TRBV28 and TRBJ2-1 gives the full variable domain: DVKVTQSSRYLVKRTGEKVFLECVQDMDHENMFWYRQDPGLGLRLIYFSYDVKMKEKGDIPEGYSVSREKKERFSLILESASTNQTSMYLCASSLSRAHDRRNEQFFGPGTRLTVL.

This clone occurred once. J is TRBJ2-1 and V is TRBV10-3; D possibly corresponds to TRBD1 (5 bases). The V end was cut by 4 bases, the J end by 5 bases, with 18 bases between. Germline CDR1 ENHRY, CDR2 SYGVKD. The CDR3 covers 16 residues. For the CDR3, the DNA is TGTGCCATCAGTGGGGGCCAGGGTTGGGGCGACAATGAGCAGTTCTTC. As protein: CAISGGQGWGDNEQFF.

The rearrangement joins TRBV5-8 to TRBJ2-1, with a possible D match to TRBD1 (6 bases). CDR3 length: 14 residues. Germline lookup yields CDR1 SGHTS and CDR2 YDEGEE. V lost 0 bases and J lost 9, with 13 bases in between. CDR3 region: CASSLAQGIGEQFF. The DNA of the CDR3 is TGTGCCAGCAGCTTGGCTCAGGGGATCGGTGAGCAGTTCTTC.

The chain carries TRBV5-1 and TRBJ2-2, with D uncertain. The germline CDR1 and CDR2 sequences are SGHRS and YFSETQ. The CDR3 runs to 12 residues. Trimming removed 5 bases at V and 5 bases at J, with 7 bases between. The CDR3 DNA reads TGCGCCAGCAGGCTGGGAACCGGGGAGCTGTTTTTT. This gives the protein CASRLGTGELFF. The full variable domain, in which reference TRBV5-1 and TRBJ2-2 provide the parts outside the CDR3, is KAGVTQTPRYLIKTRGQQVTLSCSPISGHRSVSWYQQTPGQGLQFLFEYFSETQRNKGNFPGRFSGRQFSNSRSEMNVSTLELGDSALYLCASRLGTGELFFGEGSRLTVL.

This clone has just a few counts. The V gene is TRBV13, the J gene TRBJ1-1; D perhaps matches TRBD1 (5 bases). V was shortened by 5 bases and J by 11 bases, with 21 bases between the two germline ends. The germline V gene encodes CDR1 PRHDT and CDR2 FYEKMQ (reference sequence). The CDR3 is made up of 14 amino acids. The chain's CDR3 is CASSRRGTNLGAFF. DNA of the CDR3: TGTGCCAGCAGCCGTCGGGGGACGAATCTGGGGGCTTTCTTT. Full variable domain (outside the CDR3, taken from reference TRBV13 and TRBJ1-1): AAGVIQSPRHLIKEKRETATLKCYPIPRHDTVYWYQQGPGQDPQFLISFYEKMQSDKGSIPDRFSAQQFSDYHSELNMSSLELGDSALYFCASSRRGTNLGAFFGQGTRLTVV.

This CDR3 reads CASSTGQGRNEQYF. As DNA, the CDR3 is TGTGCCAGCTCAACTGGACAGGGCAGGAACGAGCAGTACTTC. J is TRBJ2-7 and V is TRBV18; the match to TRBD1 covers 8 bases. CDR1 is KGHSH and CDR2 is LQKENI in the germline V gene. The CDR3 is made up of 14 amino acids. The J segment lost 5 bases and the V segment lost 5 bases, leaving 8 bases of the junction unmatched.

The rearrangement links TRBV9 to TRBJ2-5, with D possibly TRBD2 on 5 matching bases. Trimming shortened V by 3 bases and J by 3 bases, and 12 bases separated the two germline ends. Per the germline V gene, CDR1 is SGDLS and CDR2 is YYNGEE. The CDR3 length is 14 residues. The CDR3 loop is CASSATRREETQYF. For the CDR3, the DNA is TGTGCCAGCAGCGCCACTAGAAGGGAAGAGACCCAGTACTTC.

The J gene is TRBJ1-5, the V gene TRBV10-2; no firm D call. Deletions cut 7 bases from V and 0 bases from J, with 10 bases between. Per germline, CDR1 WSHSY and CDR2 SAAADI. The CDR3 spans 14 residues. CDR3 region: CASKRDYSNQPQHF. In DNA, the CDR3 is TGCGCCAGCAAACGCGATTATAGCAATCAGCCCCAGCATTTT.

This clone showed up just a few times. V gene TRBV19 combines with J gene TRBJ1-2; 9 bases fit TRBD1. Trimming removed 7 bases from V and 8 bases from J; junction bases left unmatched: 8. Germline V gives CDR1 LNHDA, CDR2 SQIVND (reference sequence). The length of the CDR3 is 13 residues. In nucleotides, the CDR3 is TGTGCCAGTAACGGGGGACAGGGTGGCGGCTACACCTTC. It yields the protein CASNGGQGGGYTF.

This chain links TRBV28 with TRBJ2-3, with D perhaps matching TRBD1 or TRBD2 (5 bases each). Trimming left V 5 bases short and J 1 base short, with 16 bases between. Germline lookup yields CDR1 MDHEN and CDR2 SYDVKM. CDR3 length equals 16 residues. The CDR3 sequence: CASSDRGYPGTDTQYF. The CDR3 DNA reads as TGTGCCAGCAGTGATCGGGGCTACCCTGGCACAGATACGCAGTATTTT.

This clone was seen only once. This chain joins TRBV5-1 and TRBJ1-1; tentative D call: TRBD1 (5 bases). Trimming pared 3 bases from V and 7 bases from J, leaving 13 bases between. This CDR3 has 13 amino acids. In germline, CDR1 is SGHRS, CDR2 YFSETQ. DNA for the CDR3: TGCGCCAGCAGCTCGGGAGGGGAGAGTGAAGCTTTCTTT. Its protein product is CASSSGGESEAFF.

As to this clone: A far more abundant clone sits one base away, making this likely a read error. This chain links TRBV2 with TRBJ1-1, with D possibly being TRBD1 (5 bases). Germline loops: CDR1 SNHLY, CDR2 FYNNEI. The CDR3 consists of 13 residues. V was pared by 4 bases and J by 5 bases, with 11 bases between. CDR3 sequence (DNA): TGTGCCAGCAGTGTGGGGGGTAGGACTGAAGCTTTCTTT. Its protein is CASSVGGRTEAFF.

V and J are TRBV7-2 and TRBJ1-1, with unresolved D. The CDR3 totals 13 residues. V was clipped by 0 bases and J by 1 base, with 3 bases between them. Germline V gives CDR1 SGHTA, CDR2 FQGNSA. CDR3 residues: CASSLAPNTEAFF. As DNA, the CDR3 is TGTGCCAGCAGCTTAGCCCCGAACACTGAAGCTTTCTTT.

This chain connects TRBV9 to TRBJ2-5, with D tentatively TRBD2 (6 bases). Germline lookup yields CDR1 SGDLS and CDR2 YYNGEE. V lost 3 bases and J 2 bases, leaving 14 bases between the germline ends. The CDR3 covers 15 residues. The CDR3 coding sequence is TGTGCCAGCAGCGATCAGGGAGGCTCTCAAGAGACCCAGTACTTC. Amino acid sequence: CASSDQGGSQETQYF.